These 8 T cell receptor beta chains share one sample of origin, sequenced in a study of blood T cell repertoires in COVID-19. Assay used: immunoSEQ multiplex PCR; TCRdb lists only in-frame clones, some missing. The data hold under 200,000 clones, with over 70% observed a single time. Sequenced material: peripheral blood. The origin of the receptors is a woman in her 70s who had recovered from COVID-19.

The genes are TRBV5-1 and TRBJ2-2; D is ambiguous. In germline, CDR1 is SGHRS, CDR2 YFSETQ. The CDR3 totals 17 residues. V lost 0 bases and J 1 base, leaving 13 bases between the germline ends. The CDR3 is CASSLVVPRRNTGELFF. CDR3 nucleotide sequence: TGCGCCAGCAGCTTGGTGGTGCCGAGGCGGAACACCGGGGAGCTGTTTTTT.

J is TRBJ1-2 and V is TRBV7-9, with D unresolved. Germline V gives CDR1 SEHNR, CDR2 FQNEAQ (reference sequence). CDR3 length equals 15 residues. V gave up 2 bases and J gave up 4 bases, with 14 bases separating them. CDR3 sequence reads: CASSLSTGGFYGYTF. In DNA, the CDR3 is TGTGCCAGCAGCTTAAGTACGGGAGGGTTCTATGGCTACACCTTC.

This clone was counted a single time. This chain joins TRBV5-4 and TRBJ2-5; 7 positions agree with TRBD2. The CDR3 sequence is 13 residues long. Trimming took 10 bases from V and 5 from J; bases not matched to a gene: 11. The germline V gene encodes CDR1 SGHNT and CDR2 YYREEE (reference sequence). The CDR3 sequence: CAGKAWEGETQYF. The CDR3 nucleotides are TGTGCCGGAAAGGCTTGGGAGGGGGAGACCCAGTACTTC.

CDR3 amino acids: CAWNPGGSREADTQYF. Here the CDR3 DNA reads TGTGCCTGGAACCCAGGGGGCAGTCGAGAGGCAGATACGCAGTATTTT. The chain combines TRBV30 with TRBJ2-3, with 8 bases that match TRBD1. The CDR3 sequence is 16 residues long. Germline values: CDR1 GTSNPN, CDR2 SVGIG (reference sequence). The ends lost 4 bases at V and 4 bases at J; junction bases unmatched: 13.

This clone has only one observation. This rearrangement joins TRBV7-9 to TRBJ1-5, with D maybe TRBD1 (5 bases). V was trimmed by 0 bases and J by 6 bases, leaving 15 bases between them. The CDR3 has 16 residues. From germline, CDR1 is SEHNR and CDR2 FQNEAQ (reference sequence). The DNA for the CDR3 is TGTGCCAGCAGCTTAGCGCGCAGGGCGGTCAGTCAGCCCCAGCATTTT. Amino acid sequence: CASSLARRAVSQPQHF.

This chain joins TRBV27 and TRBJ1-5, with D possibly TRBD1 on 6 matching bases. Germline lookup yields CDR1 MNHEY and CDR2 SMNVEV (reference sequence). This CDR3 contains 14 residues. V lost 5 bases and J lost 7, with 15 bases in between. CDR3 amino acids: CASSPDSPYQPQHF. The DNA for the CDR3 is TGTGCCAGCAGTCCGGACAGCCCATACCAGCCCCAGCATTTT.

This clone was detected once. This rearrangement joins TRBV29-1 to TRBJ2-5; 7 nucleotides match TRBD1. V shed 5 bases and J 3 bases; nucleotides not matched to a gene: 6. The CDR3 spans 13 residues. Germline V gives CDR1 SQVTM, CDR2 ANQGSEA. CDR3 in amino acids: CSVTGTDEETQYF. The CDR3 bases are TGCAGCGTTACCGGGACAGACGAAGAGACCCAGTACTTC.

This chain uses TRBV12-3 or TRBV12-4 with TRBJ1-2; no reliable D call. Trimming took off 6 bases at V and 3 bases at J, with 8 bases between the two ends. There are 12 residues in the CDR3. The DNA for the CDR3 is TGTGCCAGCAGGAGTACTTACTATGGCTACACCTTC. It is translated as CASRSTYYGYTF.